These T cell receptor beta chains were read from a single sample in a study of T cell changes during pregnancy in multiple sclerosis. This table comes from immunoSEQ multiplex PCR, and its TCRdb copy is limited to in-frame clones, with some not included. The sample holds 65,000 to 80,000 clones, roughly 91% seen once. Sequences were derived from peripheral blood, sampled in the first trimester of pregnancy. These receptors came from a female donor with multiple sclerosis, enrolled in a pregnancy study. CDR3s include the opening cysteine and the closing phenylalanine or tryptophan. Each record gives: V gene, J gene, clone size, CDR3 protein. Some rows mark clone size as missing; the rest say once, few, many or name a class of expanded clone.

V: TRBV2
J: TRBJ2-1
size: .
CDR3: CASSESSGSANEQFF

V: TRBV2
J: TRBJ1-1
size: .
CDR3: CASRYTGEAFF

V: TRBV28
J: TRBJ2-7
size: once
CDR3: CASRKQGSHEQYF

V: TRBV7-9
J: TRBJ1-6
size: once
CDR3: CASSLGQGFNSPLHF

V: TRBV7-3
J: TRBJ1-2
size: .
CDR3: CASSLNFRGGYTF

V: TRBV29-1
J: TRBJ2-1
size: once
CDR3: CWASGGGPDEQFF

V: TRBV9
J: TRBJ1-1
size: .
CDR3: CASSHHLNTEAFF

V: TRBV5-1
J: TRBJ2-5
size: .
CDR3: CASSPSPLRETQYF

V: TRBV25-1
J: TRBJ2-7
size: .
CDR3: CASSESVLGLYF

V: TRBV6-1
J: TRBJ1-4
size: .
CDR3: CASSEAQRGKLFF

V: TRBV28
J: TRBJ2-1
size: .
CDR3: CASSLGLAGDYNEQFF

V: TRBV11-3
J: TRBJ2-2
size: .
CDR3: CASSPQQGRGELFF

V: TRBV5-1
J: TRBJ2-7
size: .
CDR3: CASRRGQGNSGQYF

V: TRBV2
J: TRBJ1-2
size: .
CDR3: CASRASTNYGYTF

V: TRBV2
J: TRBJ1-6
size: .
CDR3: CASSNWGQDSPLHF